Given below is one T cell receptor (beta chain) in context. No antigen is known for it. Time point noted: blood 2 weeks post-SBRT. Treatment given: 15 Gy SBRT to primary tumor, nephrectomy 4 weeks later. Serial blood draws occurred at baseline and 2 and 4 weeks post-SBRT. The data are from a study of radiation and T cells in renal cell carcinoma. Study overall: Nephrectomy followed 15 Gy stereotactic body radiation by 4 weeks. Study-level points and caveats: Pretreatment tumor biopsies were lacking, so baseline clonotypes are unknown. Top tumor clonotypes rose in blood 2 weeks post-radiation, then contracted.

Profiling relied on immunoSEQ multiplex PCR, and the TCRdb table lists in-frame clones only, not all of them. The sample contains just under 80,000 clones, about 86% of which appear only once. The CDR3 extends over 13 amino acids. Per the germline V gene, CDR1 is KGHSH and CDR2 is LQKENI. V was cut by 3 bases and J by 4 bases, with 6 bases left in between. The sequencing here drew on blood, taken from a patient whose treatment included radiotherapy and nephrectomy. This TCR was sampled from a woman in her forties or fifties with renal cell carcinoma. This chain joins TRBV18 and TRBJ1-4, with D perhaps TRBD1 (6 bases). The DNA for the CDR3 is TGTGCCAGCTCACCGGACAGTAATGAAAAACTGTTTTTT. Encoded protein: CASSPDSNEKLFF.